This T cell receptor (beta chain) was captured by sequencing in a study of blood T cell repertoires in COVID-19. The method was immunoSEQ multiplex PCR; TCRdb's version includes in-frame clones alone and lacks a portion of them. The sample carries tens of thousands of clones, 75% to 90% recorded once. This CDR3 has 14 amino acids. V gave up 4 bases and J gave up 6 bases; unmatched junction bases: 5. Germline V gives CDR1 LGHNA, CDR2 YNFKEQ. The chain couples TRBV4-2 to TRBJ2-3; TRBD2 agrees at 9 bases. Sequencing input: peripheral blood. The receptor's source is an older woman with acute or convalescent COVID-19. The CDR3 is CASSPSGGWDTQYF. The DNA of the CDR3 is TGTGCCAGCAGCCCAAGCGGGGGGTGGGATACGCAGTATTTT.